Each of the 5 T cell receptor beta chains below was sequenced from the same sample in a study of shared clonotypes between healthy human individuals (dated by TCRdb to 2020 to 2022). CD8 naive samples were CD45RO-negative cells positively selected for CCR7, giving a CD45RA+CCR7+ population that excluded TemRA cells. Library prep was done by the immunoSEQ multiplex PCR assay. As stored in TCRdb, this immuneACCESS dataset retains in-frame rearrangements with V and J assigned. A fraction of the clones does not appear; measured against another copy, unresolved V genes explain less than half of the discrepancy, and the remainder lacks a known reason. This sample comprises 2 million or so clones, about 95% of them detected only once. The ten largest make up 0.85% to 1.3% of the sample. Sequencing input: naive CD8+ T cells sorted from blood. The cell subset or site label for this specimen denotes: CD45RA+CCR7+. These receptors came from a man aged 18 to 30 in good health.

The chain recombines TRBV14 with TRBJ2-7; D ambiguous. There are 13 residues in the CDR3. Germline-derived CDR1 and CDR2 are SGHDN and FVKESK. Deletions cut 1 base from V and 3 bases from J, with 7 bases between. CDR3 region: CASSQVSGYEQYF. DNA for the CDR3: TGTGCCAGCAGCCAAGTATCCGGCTACGAGCAGTACTTC.

The gene calls are TRBV6-1 and TRBJ2-7, with D perhaps matching TRBD2 (5 bases). V dropped 5 bases and J dropped 0 bases, with 14 bases sitting between them. The germline V gene has CDR1 MNHNS and CDR2 SASEGT. The CDR3 extends over 15 amino acids. CDR3: CASSKKGLYSYEQYF. Written as DNA, the CDR3 is TGTGCCAGCAGTAAAAAAGGACTGTACTCCTACGAGCAGTACTTC.

On this clone: This sample includes further DNA sequences coding for the same CDR3. The V and J genes are TRBV6-1 and TRBJ2-5, with unresolved D. CDR3 size: 12 residues. V gave up 1 base and J gave up 4 bases, with 4 bases separating them. Germline assignment: CDR1 MNHNS and CDR2 SASEGT. Here the CDR3 reads CASSEVGETQYF. In DNA, the CDR3 is TGTGCCAGCAGTGAAGTGGGAGAGACCCAGTACTTC.

The V and J genes are TRBV7-9 and TRBJ2-2; 7 bases are shared with TRBD1. Germline lookup yields CDR1 SEHNR and CDR2 FQNEAQ (reference sequence). The CDR3 has 16 residues. The J segment lost 0 bases and the V segment lost 7 bases, leaving 8 bases of the junction unmatched. CDR3 sequence (DNA): TGTGCCAGCAACTGGCCGGGACAGACGAACACCGGGGAGCTGTTTTTT. Encoded protein: CASNWPGQTNTGELFF.

The gene calls are TRBV2 and TRBJ1-2, with D unresolved. The CDR3 covers 14 residues. In germline, CDR1 is SNHLY, CDR2 FYNNEI. V was trimmed by 5 bases and J by 5 bases, leaving 15 bases between them. CDR3 protein: CASSISVGGYGYTF. CDR3 sequence (DNA): TGTGCCAGCAGTATTTCCGTGGGCGGGTATGGCTACACCTTC.